This TCR beta chain was documented in a study of identical twins. Ten or more counts support this clonotype. TCRdb itself ran the 5' RACE reads through MiXCR, one entry per CDR3 protein. Of over 200,000 distinct CDR3 sequences detected, about 11% appear once; the ten largest clones hold 10%. V lost 5 bases and J lost 1; bases outside the gene matches: 11. Germline V gene sequence: CDR1 DFQATT, CDR2 SNEGSKA (reference sequence). CDR3 length equals 16 residues. The chain carries TRBV20-1 and TRBJ2-3, with TRBD2 matching 8 bases. The receptor was derived from a man over 45 in good health. The sample comprised memory T cells sorted from blood. CDR3 residues: CSAGGPTSGRTDTQYF. CDR3 bases: TGCAGTGCTGGAGGCCCTACTAGCGGCCGCACAGATACGCAGTATTTT.